This TCR beta chain derives from a study of OX40 agonist ivuxolimab in advanced cancers. Repertoires were generated with immunoSEQ multiplex PCR, while TCRdb's copy carries only in-frame clones and drops some. This table holds tens of thousands of clones, roughly 90% found once. From germline, CDR1 is MDHEN and CDR2 SYDVKM. The CDR3 sequence is 16 residues long. Trimming at V came to 5 bases and at J to 1 base, leaving 9 bases not matched to a gene. The clonotype was recovered from an adult with an advanced solid tumor such as melanoma, head and neck, liver or kidney cancer. The source was CD4+ or CD8+ T cells sorted from blood, collected in a trial of the OX40 agonist ivuxolimab. This chain uses TRBV28 with TRBJ2-7; TRBD2 aligns across 9 bases. The CDR3 reads CASSRWLAGVSYEQYF. The CDR3 bases are TGTGCCAGCAGTCGATGGTTAGCGGGAGTGTCCTACGAGCAGTACTTC.